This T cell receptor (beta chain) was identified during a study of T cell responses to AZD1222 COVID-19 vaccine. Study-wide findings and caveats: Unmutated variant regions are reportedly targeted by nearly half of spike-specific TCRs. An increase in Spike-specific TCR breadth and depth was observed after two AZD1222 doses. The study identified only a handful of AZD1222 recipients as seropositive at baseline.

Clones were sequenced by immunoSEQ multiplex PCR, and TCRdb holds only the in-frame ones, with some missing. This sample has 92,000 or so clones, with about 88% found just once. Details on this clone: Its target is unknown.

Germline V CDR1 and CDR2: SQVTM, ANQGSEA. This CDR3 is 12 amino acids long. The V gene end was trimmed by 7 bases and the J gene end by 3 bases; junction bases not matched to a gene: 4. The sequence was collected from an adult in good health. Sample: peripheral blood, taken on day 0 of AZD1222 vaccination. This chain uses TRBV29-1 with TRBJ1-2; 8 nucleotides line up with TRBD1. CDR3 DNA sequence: TGCAGCGCCGGACAGGGCGACTATGGCTACACCTTC. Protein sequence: CSAGQGDYGYTF.